The 2 T cell receptor beta chains presented below share a single source sample, sequenced in a study of T-cell reconstitution after alpha-beta-depleted transplantation in children. Molecular barcoding with unique molecular identifiers was used for the TCRbeta library. TCRdb reanalysed the PCR reads using MiXCR and keeps one entry per CDR3 protein. This repertoire shows about 610,000 distinct CDR3 sequences, roughly 10% found once; its top ten account for about 4.2%. Sample: PBMCs from the stem cell graft donor, taken from the stem cell graft. The origin of the receptors is a human donor who donated a stem cell graft to a child with acute myeloid leukemia.

The gene calls are TRBV5-1 and TRBJ2-5; the match to TRBD2 covers 10 bases. CDR1 and CDR2 (germline): SGHRS, YFSETQ. V trimming: 1 base; J trimming: 5 bases; junction bases outside the gene matches: 5. The CDR3 covers 15 residues. The CDR3 loop is CASSLRGTSEETQYF. DNA of the CDR3: TGCGCCAGCAGCTTGCGAGGGACTAGCGAGGAGACCCAGTACTTC.

This clonotype occurred many times. The chain recombines TRBV20-1 with TRBJ1-5; 8 bases align to TRBD1. The CDR3 runs to 14 residues. The V segment lost 3 bases and the J segment 5 bases; nucleotides outside the gene matches: 6. The germline V gene has CDR1 DFQATT and CDR2 SNEGSKA (reference sequence). CDR3 in amino acids: CSASGRGRDQPQHF. DNA of the CDR3: TGCAGTGCTAGCGGCAGGGGGCGCGATCAGCCCCAGCATTTT.